These 10 T cell receptor beta chains were sequenced from one sample in a study of breast tumors, draining lymph nodes, adjacent tissues. Via MiXCR, TCRdb re-called the multiplex PCR reads, giving one row per CDR3 protein. The table includes some 8,500 distinct CDR3 sequences, roughly 41% detected once. What was sequenced was tumor-adjacent breast tissue. Every receptor here comes from a female donor with breast cancer. Some clones in this sample may be carry-over from other donors' samples.

This clonotype was found a few times. The gene calls are TRBV7-2 and TRBJ1-3; TRBD1 might be the D (5 bases). Germline-derived CDR1 and CDR2 are SGHTA and FQGNSA. Trimming shortened V by 4 bases and J by 3 bases, and 10 bases separated the two germline ends. The CDR3 consists of 14 residues. The CDR3, as DNA: TGTGCCAGCAGCTCGTCAGGGAGTGGAAACACCATATATTTT. Translation gives CASSSSGSGNTIYF.

This clonotype was picked up many times. This sequence joins TRBV28 and TRBJ1-5; D is undetermined. Germline V lookup: CDR1 MDHEN, CDR2 SYDVKM. This CDR3 is 15 amino acids long. V was cut by 3 bases and J by 8 bases, with 17 bases left in between. CDR3 region: CASSLVSSAVEPQHF. CDR3 nucleotides: TGTGCCAGCAGTTTGGTGTCGAGTGCTGTTGAGCCCCAGCATTTT.

This chain uses TRBV10-2 with TRBJ2-5; the D gene is possibly TRBD2 (6 bases). V was trimmed by 8 bases and J by 5 bases, leaving 18 bases between them. The CDR3 has 14 residues. The germline V gene encodes CDR1 WSHSY and CDR2 SAAADI. CDR3 nucleotide sequence: TGCGCCAGCCGGGGGATGGAGGGCGAGGAGACCCAGTACTTC. Translated: CASRGMEGEETQYF.

This clonotype was counted at least ten times. The DNA of the CDR3 is TGCAGTGCTCGCGGACTAGCGTCAGATACGCAGTATTTT. Residues: CSARGLASDTQYF. The chain has TRBV20-1 and TRBJ2-3; 9 nucleotides line up with TRBD2. The CDR3 length is 13 residues. The germline V gene has CDR1 DFQATT and CDR2 SNEGSKA (reference sequence). Trimming took 5 bases from V and 4 from J; bases not matched to a gene: 4.

The chain carries TRBV20-1 and TRBJ1-4; D gene uncertain. Germline V gives CDR1 DFQATT, CDR2 SNEGSKA (reference sequence). The CDR3 covers 11 residues. CDR3 nucleotides: TGCACTTGGAGGAAGGGCGGAAAACTGTTTTTT. Translating gives CTWRKGGKLFF.

By sample share, this clonotype is medium-sized. The CDR3 loop reads CASRSRNNEQFF. CDR3 bases: TGTGCCAGCAGAAGCAGAAACAATGAGCAGTTCTTC. The V gene is TRBV12-3 or TRBV12-4, the J gene TRBJ2-1; D gene unclear. V was trimmed by 6 bases and J by 5 bases, leaving 8 bases between them. This CDR3 comprises 12 residues.

V is TRBV6-5 and J is TRBJ1-6; a possible D gene is TRBD1 (5 bases). The CDR3 has 13 amino acids. Germline V gene lookup returns CDR1 MNHEY and CDR2 SVGAGI. The V and J ends lost 6 bases and 10 bases respectively, with 13 bases between them. In nucleotides, the CDR3 is TGTGCCAGCAGCAAGACAGTTCGGTCACCCCTCCACTTT. Its translation is CASSKTVRSPLHF.

Turning to this clonotype: The conserved final phenylalanine or tryptophan is absent from the CDR3, which likely points to a read error. V gene TRBV4-1 combines with J gene TRBJ1-5; the D gene is possibly TRBD1 (5 bases). Trimming shortened V by 0 bases and J by 3 bases, and 9 bases separated the two germline ends. CDR3 length: 15 residues. Germline CDR1 and CDR2: MGHRA and YSYEKL. This CDR3 reads CASSQDVGPNQPQHV. The CDR3 nucleotides are TGCGCCAGCAGCCAAGATGTGGGACCCAATCAGCCCCAGCATGTT.

The sample holds many counts of this clonotype. The chain uses TRBV2 and TRBJ2-5; D unclear. The CDR3 runs to 12 residues. Trimming pared 9 bases from V and 2 bases from J, leaving 10 bases between. In germline, CDR1 is SNHLY, CDR2 FYNNEI. The CDR3 sequence is CASRLRQETQYF. The CDR3 DNA sequence: TGTGCCAGTCGATTGAGACAAGAGACCCAGTACTTC.

This clonotype was seen at least ten times. The chain recombines TRBV6-5 with TRBJ2-7; unclear D gene. Germline CDR1 MNHEY, CDR2 SVGAGI. Trimming pared 0 bases from V and 0 bases from J, leaving 9 bases between. The CDR3 consists of 15 residues. Here the CDR3 reads CASSYSGFSSYEQYF. The CDR3 DNA reads as TGTGCCAGCAGTTACTCAGGGTTTTCCTCCTACGAGCAGTACTTC.